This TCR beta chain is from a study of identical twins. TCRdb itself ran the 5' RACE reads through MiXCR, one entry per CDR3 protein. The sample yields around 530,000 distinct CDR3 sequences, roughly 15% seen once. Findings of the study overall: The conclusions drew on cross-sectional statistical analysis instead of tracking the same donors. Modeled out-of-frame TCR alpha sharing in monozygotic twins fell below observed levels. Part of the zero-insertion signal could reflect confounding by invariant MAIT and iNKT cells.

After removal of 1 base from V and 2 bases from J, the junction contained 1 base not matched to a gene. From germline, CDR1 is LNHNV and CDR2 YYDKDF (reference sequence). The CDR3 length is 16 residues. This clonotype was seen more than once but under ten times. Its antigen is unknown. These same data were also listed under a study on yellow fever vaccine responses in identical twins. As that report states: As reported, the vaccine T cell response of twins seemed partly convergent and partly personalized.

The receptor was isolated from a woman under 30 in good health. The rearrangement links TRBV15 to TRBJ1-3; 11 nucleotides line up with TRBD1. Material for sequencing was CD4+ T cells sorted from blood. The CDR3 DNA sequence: TGTGCCACCAGCAGAGGGACAGGGGGCGCTGGAAACACCATATATTTT. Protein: CATSRGTGGAGNTIYF. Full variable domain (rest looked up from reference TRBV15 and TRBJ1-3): DAMVIQNPRYQVTQFGKPVTLSCSQTLNHNVMYWYQQKSSQAPKLLFHYYDKDFNNEADTPDNFQSRRPNTSFCFLDIRSPGLGDTAMYLCATSRGTGGAGNTIYFGEGSWLTVV.